Reported below is one T cell receptor (beta chain). Its cognate antigen is unknown. These data come from a study of T cell responses to AZD1222 COVID-19 vaccine. Germline V gives CDR1 MNHEY, CDR2 SMNVEV (reference sequence). The CDR3 is 13 amino acids. V was clipped by 5 bases and J by 3 bases, with 10 bases between them. Produced via immunoSEQ multiplex PCR; TCRdb's table is partial and in-frame only. In the table there are 100,000 to 150,000 clones, 80% to 95% of which are singletons. Study-level points and caveats: Most donors were white British and more were female, and clonal diversity was possibly underestimated. Following two doses of AZD1222, Spike-specific TCR breadth and depth rose. Close to half of all spike-specific TCRs reportedly target regions of the variants that are unmutated. AZD1222 recipients seropositive at baseline numbered only 5 to 7.

This TCR was recovered from an adult who received the AZD1222 COVID-19 vaccine. The material was peripheral blood, obtained 28 days after the second AZD1222 dose. The chain uses TRBV27 and TRBJ2-5; D remains unclear. The CDR3 here is CASSPRTEETQYF. CDR3 sequence (DNA): TGTGCCAGCAGTCCCCGGACGGAAGAGACCCAGTACTTC.